This T cell receptor beta chain was identified in a study of shared clonotypes between healthy human individuals (TCRdb year 2020). A note on the overall study: Two women and a few men aged 18 to 49 years were included in the cohort. Per donor, leukapheresis produced somewhere between about 0.9 and 10 billion PBMCs. To increase sequencing depth and limit assay-specific biases, TCR repertoire library preparation and sequencing were carried out by different laboratories using diverse techniques. To estimate repertoire size and how much clonotypes are shared between individuals, the study performed deep sequencing of blood TCR repertoires from a few healthy adults. For each donor, three plates each were used for CD4 naive and CD4 memory, two plates were used for CD8 naive, and one plate was used for CD8 memory.

Using the deep immunoSEQ assay, multiplex PCR amplified TCR CDR3 regions from genomic DNA. For each cell subset, the extracted genomic DNA was distributed evenly across all wells of several immunoSEQ 96-well plates, and each plate served as one replicate. Each replicate PCR for sorted subsets received about 210 ng genomic DNA, equal to about 30,000 T cell genomes. Purified libraries were quantified with a Qubit 3.0 fluorometer, sized on a Bioanalyzer 2100, and re-quantified with the KAPA Library Quantification kit. Every immunoSEQ 96-well plate was sequenced on a dedicated single-read 150-cycle Illumina NextSeq 550 flow cell. On the authors' methods: Because the immunoSEQ output held only junctional sequences and lacked quality scores, the filtering could not match the filtering applied to full-length reads. To assign V/J genes and CDR3, sequences were annotated using PyIR, a Python wrapper for IgBLAST v1.9, with IMGT germline references. Reads with weak V/J assignments (E-value above 1e-6), missing CDR3, stop codons, out-of-frame junctions, or ambiguous translated residues were removed. V3J clonotypes were defined by identical inferred V gene, J gene, and CDR3 amino acid sequence. To compute the percentage overlap between repertoires, the number of shared unique clonotypes was divided by the size of the smaller repertoire. Richness of each repertoire was evaluated using RTK rarefaction, the Chao1 estimator, and Recon v2.1 estimates of unobserved clonotypes. Generation probabilities were computed with OLGA for all TCRbeta clonotypes obtained by the gDNA method from a handful of donors. Imported from immuneACCESS, the table was reduced by TCRdb to in-frame sequences with V and J called. These copies leave out some clones; in studies compared against another copy, an unresolved V gene accounts for under half, and the cause of the remainder is not known. V and J calls and clone size follow that table, whereas D and trimming were derived from the DNA. The table for this sample lists 760,000 or so clones; 95% to 97% of them were counted only once. Jointly, the top ten make up approximately 0.2% of the sample.

General findings and caveats noted by the study authors: When a few donors were compared, the shared fraction of clonotypes was roughly 4.8% for naive CD4, 3.5% to 4% for naive CD8, roughly 2.5% for memory CD4, and roughly 0.4% for memory CD8. Larger estimated clonotype richness was generally found for naive subsets than for memory subsets. The genetic and exposure-history diversity represented was limited by the small number of donors. Sampling was restricted to blood, and TCR repertoires in tissue are likely to differ from TCR repertoires in blood. Pairwise subsampling led to the expectation that sequencing depth would affect the degree of clonotype sharing among donors. Even with the large sequencing depth, rarefaction of the sorted-subset datasets indicated that sequencing was incomplete. Compared with non-shared clonotypes, clonotypes shared by all four sorted-subset donors had higher generation probabilities.

About this clone itself: Its antigen has not been determined. No much larger clone is present one base from it, and per-base qualities are unavailable.

CD8 naive samples were obtained by positive selection for CCR7 among CD45RO-negative cells, yielding a CD45RA+CCR7+ population from which TemRA cells were excluded. Donors were healthy HIV-negative adults with no recently reported acute infections or vaccinations. Every donor was a Caucasian adult residing in Nashville, Tennessee, USA. Blood was collected by leukapheresis, and PBMCs were isolated by Ficoll-Histopaque density gradient centrifugation and then cryopreserved in liquid nitrogen vapor phase. Analytical flow cytometry was used to check the purity and quantity of each magnetically sorted T cell population. Genomic DNA was isolated from every sorted fraction and measured by UV absorbance on a Nanodrop 2000c. The receptor was isolated from a man aged 25-45 years in good health. The sample comprised naive CD8+ T cells sorted from blood. What the cell subset or site label conveys for this sample: CD45RA+CCR7+.

The nucleotide sequence reads TGTGCCAGCAGTGACTTACTAGCGGGAGTCACCGCCTCCTACAATGAGCAGTTCTTC. Translation gives CASSDLLAGVTASYNEQFF. The chain couples TRBV2 to TRBJ2-1; 11 middle bases align to TRBD2. CDR1 and CDR2 (SNHLY, FYNNEI) derive from the germline V gene. Its CDR3 holds 19 amino acids, cysteine through phenylalanine. The retained sequence is limited to the CDR3, 57 bases, with the frame set at the first base. Germline trimming: 3 bases from V, 0 bases from J; junction bases outside gene matches: 10.